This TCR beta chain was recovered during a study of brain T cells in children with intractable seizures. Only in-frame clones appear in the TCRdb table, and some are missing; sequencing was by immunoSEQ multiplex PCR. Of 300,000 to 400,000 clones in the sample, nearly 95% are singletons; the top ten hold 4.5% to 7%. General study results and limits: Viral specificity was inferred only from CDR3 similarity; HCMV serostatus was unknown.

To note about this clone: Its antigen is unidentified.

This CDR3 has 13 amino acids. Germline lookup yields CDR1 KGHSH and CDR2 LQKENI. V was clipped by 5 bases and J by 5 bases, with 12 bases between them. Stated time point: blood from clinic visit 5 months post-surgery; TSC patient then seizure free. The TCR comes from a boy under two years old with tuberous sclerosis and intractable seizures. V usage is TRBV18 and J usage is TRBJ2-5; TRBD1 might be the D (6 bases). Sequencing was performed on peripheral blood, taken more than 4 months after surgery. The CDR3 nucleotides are TGTGCCAGCTCATCACAGGGAGAGGAGACCCAGTACTTC. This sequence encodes CASSSQGEETQYF.